This TCR beta chain was captured by sequencing in a study of blood T cell repertoires in COVID-19. Method: immunoSEQ multiplex PCR; TCRdb's copy keeps in-frame clones and lacks some. Altogether approximately 260,000 clones are present, under 90% being singletons, with the ten largest covering 1.9%. Germline V CDR1 and CDR2: SGHRS, YFSETQ. The trim removed 4 bases at V and 3 bases at J, leaving 19 bases unmatched. CDR3 size: 20 residues. The material sequenced was PBMCs or T cells enriched from blood (not recorded which). The receptor was derived from a woman in her sixties or seventies who had recovered from COVID-19. The genes are TRBV5-1 and TRBJ2-7; 13 nucleotides line up with TRBD2. DNA of the CDR3: TGCGCCAGCAGCGGGAGGACTAGCGGGAGTCAAATTCAAGGGAACTACGAGCAGTACTTC. This sequence encodes CASSGRTSGSQIQGNYEQYF.